This is a list of T cell receptor beta chains from one sample in a study of T cells in Graves' hyperthyroidism and ophthalmopathy. TCRdb called the multiplex PCR reads again in MiXCR, with one record for every CDR3 protein. Among approximately 490,000 distinct CDR3 sequences listed, approximately 23% were seen once. Sequencing was carried out using blood. Receptors originate from an older woman with Graves' ophthalmopathy. Each CDR3 is given with its conserved first and last residue. Fields, in order: J gene, V gene, clone size, D gene, CDR3 DNA, CDR3 protein. A D gene is named only where the DNA matches it firmly. A clone size is listed for some rows: how often the clone was seen (once, few, many), or a class if it is expanded.

j_gene: TRBJ1-6; v_gene: TRBV6-1; abundance: NA; d_gene: TRBD1; CDR3nt: TGTGCCAGCAGTAGGGACAGGAGAGCTCTCTCCTATAATTCACCCCTCCACTTT; CDR3aa: CASSRDRRALSYNSPLHF
j_gene: TRBJ1-2; v_gene: TRBV13; abundance: NA; d_gene: TRBD1; CDR3nt: TGTGCCAGCAGCTCTCGACAGGGTACGAGCTATGGCTACACCTTC; CDR3aa: CASSSRQGTSYGYTF
j_gene: TRBJ2-1; v_gene: TRBV19; abundance: few; d_gene: NA; CDR3nt: TGTGCCAGTAGTATAGGACTAGGCTCCAATGAGCAGTTCTTC; CDR3aa: CASSIGLGSNEQFF
j_gene: TRBJ2-3; v_gene: TRBV6-2/TRBV6-3; abundance: many; d_gene: NA; CDR3nt: TGTGCCAGCAGACCGGGACACGGCAGGGATACGCAGTATTTT; CDR3aa: CASRPGHGRDTQYF
j_gene: TRBJ1-1; v_gene: TRBV29-1; abundance: few; d_gene: NA; CDR3nt: TGCAGCGTTTTAAAGAACACTGAAGCTTTCTTT; CDR3aa: CSVLKNTEAFF
j_gene: TRBJ1-1; v_gene: TRBV10-3; abundance: once; d_gene: NA; CDR3nt: TGTGCCATCAGGTGGGGGGGGGGGCCTGAAGCTTTCTTT; CDR3aa: CAIRWGGGPEAFF
j_gene: TRBJ1-2; v_gene: TRBV28; abundance: once; d_gene: NA; CDR3nt: TGTGCCAGCAGTTTAGCAGCAGGGGTAGGCTACACCTTC; CDR3aa: CASSLAAGVGYTF
j_gene: TRBJ2-2; v_gene: TRBV28; abundance: few; d_gene: NA; CDR3nt: TGTGCCAGCGGCAGCCCCACCGGGGAGCTGTTTTTT; CDR3aa: CASGSPTGELFF
j_gene: TRBJ2-2; v_gene: TRBV5-1; abundance: NA; d_gene: NA; CDR3nt: TGCGCCAGCAGGGAAGGAGATTTCACCGGGGAGCTGTTTTTT; CDR3aa: CASREGDFTGELFF
j_gene: TRBJ1-5; v_gene: TRBV6-5; abundance: few; d_gene: NA; CDR3nt: TGTGCCAGCAGTTACTCGTGGGACGGCAATCAGCCCCAGCATTTT; CDR3aa: CASSYSWDGNQPQHF
j_gene: TRBJ1-2; v_gene: TRBV7-9; abundance: few; d_gene: NA; CDR3nt: TGTGCCAGCAGCGCCCGGACAAGCTATGGCTACACCTTC; CDR3aa: CASSARTSYGYTF
j_gene: TRBJ2-1; v_gene: TRBV7-9; abundance: NA; d_gene: TRBD2; CDR3nt: TGTGCCAGCAGCTTAGGCCGACTAGCGGGAACCACCAATGAGCAGTTCTTC; CDR3aa: CASSLGRLAGTTNEQFF
j_gene: TRBJ2-1; v_gene: TRBV19; abundance: few; d_gene: TRBD2; CDR3nt: TGTGCCAGTAGTATAGCGCTGACAGGGGCCGGACTAGCGGGAGGCGAGGGCGATGAGCAGTTCTTC; CDR3aa: CASSIALTGAGLAGGEGDEQFF
j_gene: TRBJ2-3; v_gene: TRBV7-3; abundance: NA; d_gene: TRBD1; CDR3nt: TGTGCCAGCAGCCCAAGGACAGGACTTAGCACAGATACGCAGTATTTT; CDR3aa: CASSPRTGLSTDTQYF
j_gene: TRBJ2-7; v_gene: TRBV7-2; abundance: many; d_gene: TRBD2; CDR3nt: TGTGCCAGCAGCCGGACTAGCGGGGGCGGGGAGCAGTACTTC; CDR3aa: CASSRTSGGGEQYF
j_gene: TRBJ2-1; v_gene: TRBV29-1; abundance: NA; d_gene: TRBD1; CDR3nt: TGCAGCGTCCTCCGGGACAGCGCGTTTGAGCAGTTCTTC; CDR3aa: CSVLRDSAFEQFF
j_gene: TRBJ2-7; v_gene: TRBV10-3; abundance: NA; d_gene: TRBD2; CDR3nt: TGTGCCATCAGCCCCGGAAGTAGCGGGAGGCCCTCCTACGAGCAGTACTTC; CDR3aa: CAISPGSSGRPSYEQYF
j_gene: TRBJ2-1; v_gene: TRBV20-1; abundance: NA; d_gene: NA; CDR3nt: TGCAGTGCTAAGTTCCCTAGCTCCTACAATGAGCAGTTCTTC; CDR3aa: CSAKFPSSYNEQFF
j_gene: TRBJ2-5; v_gene: TRBV24-1; abundance: NA; d_gene: TRBD1; CDR3nt: TGTGCCACCAGTGAAGCCCCGGGACAGTCAAAGTACTTC; CDR3aa: CATSEAPGQSKYF
j_gene: TRBJ2-5; v_gene: TRBV9; abundance: NA; d_gene: NA; CDR3nt: TGTGCCAGCAGCTCGGGACCACAAGGGACCCAGTACTTC; CDR3aa: CASSSGPQGTQYF
j_gene: TRBJ1-2; v_gene: TRBV3-1; abundance: NA; d_gene: NA; CDR3nt: TGTGCCATTACCTCGGGGACGGGGATGTATGGCTACACCTTC; CDR3aa: CAITSGTGMYGYTF
j_gene: TRBJ1-1; v_gene: TRBV19; abundance: few; d_gene: TRBD1; CDR3nt: TGTGCCAGTATCCGACAGGGGAGCGACACTGAAGCTTTCTTT; CDR3aa: CASIRQGSDTEAFF
j_gene: TRBJ1-2; v_gene: TRBV7-9; abundance: NA; d_gene: TRBD1; CDR3nt: TGTGCCAGCAGCTTGACAGGGTTTATCTATGGCTACACCTTC; CDR3aa: CASSLTGFIYGYTF
j_gene: TRBJ1-2; v_gene: TRBV6-5; abundance: NA; d_gene: TRBD1; CDR3nt: TGTGCCAGCAGTTACGTGGGCCCAACAGGGGCCAACTATGGCTACACCTTC; CDR3aa: CASSYVGPTGANYGYTF
j_gene: TRBJ2-3; v_gene: TRBV10-3; abundance: NA; d_gene: TRBD1; CDR3nt: TGTGCCATCAGTGACCTACAGGGGGCGAACACAGATACGCAGTATTTT; CDR3aa: CAISDLQGANTDTQYF
j_gene: TRBJ1-1; v_gene: TRBV5-1; abundance: NA; d_gene: NA; CDR3nt: TGCGCCAGCAGCCGGGGGGGGGGCAGATCTGAAGCTTTCTTT; CDR3aa: CASSRGGGRSEAFF
j_gene: TRBJ1-2; v_gene: TRBV5-1; abundance: few; d_gene: TRBD1; CDR3nt: TGCGCCAGCAGCCGTCCCCCCCGGACAGGGATCACCTTC; CDR3aa: CASSRPPRTGITF
j_gene: TRBJ2-5; v_gene: TRBV2; abundance: NA; d_gene: NA; CDR3nt: TGTGCCAGCAGTGAAGGTACTCCAGAGACCCAGTACTTC; CDR3aa: CASSEGTPETQYF
j_gene: TRBJ2-2; v_gene: TRBV7-2; abundance: few; d_gene: TRBD2; CDR3nt: TGTGCCAGCAGCTTAGGTTGGCGGGAGTATCATTCTGGGGAGCTGTTTTTT; CDR3aa: CASSLGWREYHSGELFF
j_gene: TRBJ1-2; v_gene: TRBV6-1; abundance: NA; d_gene: TRBD1; CDR3nt: TGTGCCAGCAGTGAAAGGGGACAGGGAAGGAACTATGGCTACACCTTC; CDR3aa: CASSERGQGRNYGYTF
j_gene: TRBJ2-5; v_gene: TRBV28; abundance: many; d_gene: NA; CDR3nt: TGTGCCAGCAGTCCCTTCGGGCAGGGGTCTTGGGAGACCCAGTACTTC; CDR3aa: CASSPFGQGSWETQYF
j_gene: TRBJ2-5; v_gene: TRBV7-6; abundance: NA; d_gene: TRBD2; CDR3nt: TGTGCCAGCAGCTTAACTAGCGGGAGGGCCGTTGAGACCCAGTACTTC; CDR3aa: CASSLTSGRAVETQYF
j_gene: TRBJ2-7; v_gene: TRBV11-3; abundance: few; d_gene: NA; CDR3nt: TGTGCCAGCAGCTCGGGGTTGGGCTACGAGCAGTACTTC; CDR3aa: CASSSGLGYEQYF
j_gene: TRBJ2-5; v_gene: TRBV20-1; abundance: NA; d_gene: NA; CDR3nt: TGCAGTGCTCAACTCCTGGCGGTCCAAGAGACCCAGTACTTC; CDR3aa: CSAQLLAVQETQYF
j_gene: TRBJ2-7; v_gene: TRBV28; abundance: many; d_gene: TRBD2; CDR3nt: TGTGCCAGCAACGTCGCTAGCGGGTTCTTTCTCGAGCAGTACTTC; CDR3aa: CASNVASGFFLEQYF
j_gene: TRBJ2-7; v_gene: TRBV24-1; abundance: NA; d_gene: NA; CDR3nt: TGTGCCACCGGACAGTTGACCTACGAGCAGTGCTTC; CDR3aa: CATGQLTYEQCF
j_gene: TRBJ2-5; v_gene: TRBV5-4; abundance: few; d_gene: TRBD1; CDR3nt: TGTGCCAGCAGTTACGGGACAGGACAAGAGACCCAGTACTTC; CDR3aa: CASSYGTGQETQYF
j_gene: TRBJ2-5; v_gene: TRBV20-1; abundance: NA; d_gene: TRBD2; CDR3nt: TGCAGTGCTATGGCTAGCGGGGCCCCTCAAGAGACCCAGTACTTC; CDR3aa: CSAMASGAPQETQYF
j_gene: TRBJ2-3; v_gene: TRBV5-1; abundance: NA; d_gene: NA; CDR3nt: TGCGCCAGCAGCTTTGGACAGACCACAGATACGCAGTATTTT; CDR3aa: CASSFGQTTDTQYF